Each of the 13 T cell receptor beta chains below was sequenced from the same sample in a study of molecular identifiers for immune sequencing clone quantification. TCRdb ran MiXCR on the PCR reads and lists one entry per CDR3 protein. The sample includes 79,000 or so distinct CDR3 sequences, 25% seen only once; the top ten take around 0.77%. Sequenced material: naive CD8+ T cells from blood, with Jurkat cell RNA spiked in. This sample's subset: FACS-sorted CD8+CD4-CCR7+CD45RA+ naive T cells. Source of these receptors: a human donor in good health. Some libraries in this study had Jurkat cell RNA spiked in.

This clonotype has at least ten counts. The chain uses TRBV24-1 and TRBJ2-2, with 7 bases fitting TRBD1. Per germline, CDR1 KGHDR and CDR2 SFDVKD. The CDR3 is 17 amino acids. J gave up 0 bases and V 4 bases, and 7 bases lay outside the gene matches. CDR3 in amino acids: CATSEPNRGPNTGELFF. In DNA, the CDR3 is TGTGCCACCAGTGAGCCCAACAGGGGACCGAACACCGGGGAGCTGTTTTTT.

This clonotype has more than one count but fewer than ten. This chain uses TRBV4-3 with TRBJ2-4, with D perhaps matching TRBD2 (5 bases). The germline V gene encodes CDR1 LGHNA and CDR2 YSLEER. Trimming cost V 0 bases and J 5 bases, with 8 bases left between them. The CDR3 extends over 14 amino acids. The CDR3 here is CASSQDWRENIQYF. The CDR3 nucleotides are TGCGCCAGCAGCCAAGACTGGCGGGAAAACATTCAGTACTTC.

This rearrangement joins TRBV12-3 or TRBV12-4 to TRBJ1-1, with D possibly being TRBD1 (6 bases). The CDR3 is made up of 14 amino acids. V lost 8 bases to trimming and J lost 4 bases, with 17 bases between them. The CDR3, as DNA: TGTGCCAGCGGGGGGTGGGAAGGGGGCACTGAAGCTTTCTTT. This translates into CASGGWEGGTEAFF.

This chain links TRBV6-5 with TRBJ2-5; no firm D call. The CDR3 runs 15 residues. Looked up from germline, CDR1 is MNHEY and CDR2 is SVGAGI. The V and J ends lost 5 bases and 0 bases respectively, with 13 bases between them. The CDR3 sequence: CASSPRTTYQETQYF. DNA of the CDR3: TGTGCCAGCAGTCCGCGGACCACATACCAAGAGACCCAGTACTTC.

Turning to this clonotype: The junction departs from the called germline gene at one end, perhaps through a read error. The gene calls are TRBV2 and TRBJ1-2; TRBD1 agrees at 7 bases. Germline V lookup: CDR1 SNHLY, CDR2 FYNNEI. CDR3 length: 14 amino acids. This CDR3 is CASTGTEFLYGYAF. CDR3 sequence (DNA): TGTGCCAGCACTGGGACAGAATTTCTCTATGGCTACGCCTTC.

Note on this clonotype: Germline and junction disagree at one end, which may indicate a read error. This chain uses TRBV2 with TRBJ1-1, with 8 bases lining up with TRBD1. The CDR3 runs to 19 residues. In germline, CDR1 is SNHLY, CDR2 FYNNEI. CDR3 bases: TGTGCCCGCAGTTCTGGACAGGGAGTTCAGAGCTCGCTGAACACTGAAGCTTTCTTT. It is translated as CARSSGQGVQSSLNTEAFF. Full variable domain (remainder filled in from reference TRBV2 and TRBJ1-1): EPEVTQTPSHQVTQMGQEVILRCVPISNHLYFYWYRQILGQKVEFLVSFYNNEISEKSEIFDDQFSVERPDGSNFTLKIRSTKLEDSAMYFCARSSGQGVQSSLNTEAFFGQGTRLTVV.

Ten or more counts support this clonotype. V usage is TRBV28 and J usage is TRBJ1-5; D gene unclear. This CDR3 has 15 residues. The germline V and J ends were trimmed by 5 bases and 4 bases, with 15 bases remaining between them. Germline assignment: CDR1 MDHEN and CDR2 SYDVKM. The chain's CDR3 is CASSMFREANQPQHF. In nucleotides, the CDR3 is TGTGCCAGCAGTATGTTTAGGGAGGCGAATCAGCCCCAGCATTTT.

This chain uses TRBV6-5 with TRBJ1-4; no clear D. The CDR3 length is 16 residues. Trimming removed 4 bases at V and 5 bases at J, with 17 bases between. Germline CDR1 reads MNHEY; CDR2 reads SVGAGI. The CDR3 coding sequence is TGTGCCAGCAGTTCGGGTACACCCCGACCCAATGAAAAACTGTTTTTT. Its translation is CASSSGTPRPNEKLFF.

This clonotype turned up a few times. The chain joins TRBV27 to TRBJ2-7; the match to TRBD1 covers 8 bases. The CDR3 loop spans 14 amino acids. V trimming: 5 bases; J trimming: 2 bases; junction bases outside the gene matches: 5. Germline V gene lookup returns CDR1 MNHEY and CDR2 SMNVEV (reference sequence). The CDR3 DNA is TGTGCCAGCAGTCCCACAGGGGGAACCTACGAGCAGTACTTC. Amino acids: CASSPTGGTYEQYF.

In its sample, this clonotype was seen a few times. The CDR3 DNA reads as TGTGCCAGCAGGTCATCCAGGGGGCCCACTGAAGCTTTCTTT. Its protein is CASRSSRGPTEAFF. The chain couples TRBV7-9 to TRBJ1-1, with 8 nucleotides matching TRBD1. Per germline, CDR1 SEHNR and CDR2 FQNEAQ (reference sequence). J gave up 4 bases and V 6 bases, and 7 bases lay outside the gene matches. CDR3 length: 14 amino acids.

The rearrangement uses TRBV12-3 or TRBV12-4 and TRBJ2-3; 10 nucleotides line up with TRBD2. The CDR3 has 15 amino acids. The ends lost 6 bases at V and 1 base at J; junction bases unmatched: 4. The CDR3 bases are TGTGCCAGCAGAAGAACTAGCGGGGGCACAGATACGCAGTATTTT. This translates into CASRRTSGGTDTQYF.

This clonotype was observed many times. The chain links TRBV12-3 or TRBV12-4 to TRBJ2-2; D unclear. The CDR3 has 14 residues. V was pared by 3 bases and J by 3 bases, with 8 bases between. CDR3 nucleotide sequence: TGTGCCAGCAGTTTTCTTGAGGACACCGGGGAGCTGTTTTTT. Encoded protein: CASSFLEDTGELFF.

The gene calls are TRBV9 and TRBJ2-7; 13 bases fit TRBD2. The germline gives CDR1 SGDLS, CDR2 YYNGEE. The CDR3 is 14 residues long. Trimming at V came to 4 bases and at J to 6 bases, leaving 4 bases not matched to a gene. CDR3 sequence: CASSLGLAGAEQYF. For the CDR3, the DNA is TGTGCCAGCAGCCTTGGACTAGCGGGGGCCGAGCAGTACTTC. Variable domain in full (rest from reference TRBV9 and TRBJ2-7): DSGVTQTPKHLITATGQRVTLRCSPRSGDLSVYWYQQSLDQGLQFLIQYYNGEERAKGNILERFSAQQFPDLHSELNLSSLELGDSALYFCASSLGLAGAEQYFGPGTRLTVT.